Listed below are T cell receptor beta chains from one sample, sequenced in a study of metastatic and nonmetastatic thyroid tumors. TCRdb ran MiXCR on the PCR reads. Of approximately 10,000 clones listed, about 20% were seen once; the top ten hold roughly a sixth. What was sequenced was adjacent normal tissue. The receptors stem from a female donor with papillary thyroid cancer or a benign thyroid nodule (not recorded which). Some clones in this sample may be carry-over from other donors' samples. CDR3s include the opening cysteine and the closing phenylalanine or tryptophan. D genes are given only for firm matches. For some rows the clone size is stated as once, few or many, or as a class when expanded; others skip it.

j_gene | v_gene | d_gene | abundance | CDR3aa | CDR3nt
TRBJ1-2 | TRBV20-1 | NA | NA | CSARHGQRNPYGYTF | TGCAGTGCTAGGCACGGACAGAGGAATCCCTATGGCTACACCTTC
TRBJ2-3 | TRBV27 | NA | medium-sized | CASSQDGSTDTQYF | TGTGCCAGCAGCCAAGACGGTAGCACAGATACGCAGTATTTT
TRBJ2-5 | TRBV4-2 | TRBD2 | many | CASSRNLAGGPGETQYF | TGTGCCAGCAGCCGGAACTTAGCGGGAGGCCCTGGGGAGACCCAGTACTTC
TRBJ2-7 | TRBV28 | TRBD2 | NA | CASRSGGPGEQYF | TGTGCCAGCAGGTCGGGGGGTCCGGGGGAGCAGTACTTC
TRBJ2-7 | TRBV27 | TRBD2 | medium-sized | CASSFMGLAETYEQYF | TGTGCCAGCAGTTTTATGGGACTAGCGGAGACCTACGAGCAGTACTTC
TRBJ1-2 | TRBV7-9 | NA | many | CASSTGRILNYGYTF | TGTGCCAGCAGTACAGGACGGATTCTGAACTATGGCTACACCTTC
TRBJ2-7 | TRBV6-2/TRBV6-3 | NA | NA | CASSLDAPCEQYF | TGTGCCAGCAGTTTGGACGCTCCCTGCGAGCAGTACTTC
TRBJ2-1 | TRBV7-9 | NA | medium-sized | CASSLIGGEQFF | TGTGCCAGCAGCTTAATCGGTGGCGAGCAGTTCTTC
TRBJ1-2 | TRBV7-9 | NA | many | CASSLGAQSGYTF | TGTGCCAGCAGCTTAGGGGCGCAGAGCGGCTACACCTTC
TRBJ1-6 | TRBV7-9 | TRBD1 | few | CASSLMGQDPLHF | TGTGCCAGCAGCTTAATGGGACAGGACCCCCTCCACTTT
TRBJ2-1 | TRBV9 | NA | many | CASSVSERNEQFF | TGTGCCAGCAGCGTATCGGAAAGGAATGAGCAGTTCTTC
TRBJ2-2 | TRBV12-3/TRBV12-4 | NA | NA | CASSTKVRNTGELFF | TGTGCCAGCAGTACCAAGGTACGGAACACCGGGGAGCTGTTTTTT
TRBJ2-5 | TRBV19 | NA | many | CASSFRGRETQYF | TGTGCCAGTAGTTTCAGGGGAAGGGAGACCCAGTACTTC
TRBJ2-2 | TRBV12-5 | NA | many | CASGLVTGFDTGELFF | TGTGCTAGTGGTTTGGTTACCGGGTTTGACACCGGGGAGCTGTTTTTT
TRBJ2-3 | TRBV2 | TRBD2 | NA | CASSGSGLTDTQYF | TGTGCCAGCAGTGGTAGCGGGTTGACAGATACGCAGTATTTT
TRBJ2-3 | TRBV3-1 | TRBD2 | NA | CARSPPPASGRLTATQYF | TGTGCCAGAAGCCCACCTCCGGCTAGCGGGCGACTCACAGCTACGCAGTATTTT
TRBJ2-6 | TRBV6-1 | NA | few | CASSIIGTGSNVLTF | TGTGCCAGCAGTATTATAGGGACTGGGTCCAACGTCCTGACTTTC